This T cell receptor (beta chain) is drawn from a study of cytomegalovirus exposure and HLA in healthy donors. Across the study: The Caucasian-associated ancestry cluster contained about 80% of the approximately 390 genotyped donors.

This PCR relied on a set of 60 Vbeta primers and 13 Jbeta primers. Here immunoSEQ multiplex PCR was the method, and the copy in TCRdb shows in-frame clones only, minus some. The sample lists around 230,000 clones, 78% seen once, with 0.45% to 0.5% in the top ten. The germline CDR1 and CDR2 sequences are MNHEY and SVGAGI. The V gene end was trimmed by 4 bases and the J gene end by 4 bases; junction bases not matched to a gene: 11. The CDR3 is 16 amino acids. This rearrangement joins TRBV6-5 to TRBJ2-7, with TRBD1 identical over 9 bases. This clonotype was obtained from a boy between 10 and 17 years old in good health and CMV-seronegative. Sequences were obtained from PBMCs. The CDR3 DNA sequence: TGTGCCAGCAGTTCCCGTCGACCGGGACAGGGATACGAGCAGTACTTC. It is translated as CASSSRRPGQGYEQYF.